These 7 T cell receptor beta chains share one sample of origin, sequenced in a study of early T cells in non-severe SARS-CoV-2 infection (dated by TCRdb to the early 2020s). Library prep was done by 5' RACE. These reads were obtained on a NextSeq 500. TCRdb redid the processing of the public reads, applying fastp at Q25 and MiXCR, and retained in-frame beta chains. Each CDR3 protein gets just one entry, which takes the most common genes and DNA from the rows behind it. In all, the sample holds 90,000 to 120,000 distinct CDR3 sequences, and roughly 11% of those were seen once. 6.5% to 8% of the sample is held by the ten biggest clonotypes. Sequencing was carried out using whole blood. The receptors here all came from an adult who was a healthcare worker with PCR-confirmed SARS-CoV-2 infection or an uninfected control (not recorded which).

In its sample, this clonotype was seen many times. V gene TRBV7-9 combines with J gene TRBJ2-1, with 7 bases lining up with TRBD2. J gave up 6 bases and V 4 bases, and 0 bases lay outside the gene matches. The CDR3 is 12 residues long. Germline-derived CDR1 and CDR2 are SEHNR and FQNEAQ (reference sequence). The CDR3 loop is CASSSGGNEQFF. Written as DNA, the CDR3 is TGTGCCAGCAGCTCGGGGGGCAATGAGCAGTTCTTC. The variable domain in full, completed from reference TRBV7-9 and TRBJ2-1, reads DTGVSQNPRHKITKRGQNVTFRCDPISEHNRLYWYRQTLGQGPEFLTYFQNEAQLEKSRLLSDRFSAERPKGSFSTLEIQRTEQGDSAMYLCASSSGGNEQFFGPGTRLTVL.

This clonotype has a count of ten or more. J is TRBJ1-6 and V is TRBV27; D not resolved. V gave up 5 bases and J gave up 13 bases, with 9 bases separating them. CDR1 and CDR2 from the germline V gene are MNHEY and SMNVEV (reference sequence). The CDR3 totals 11 residues. This chain's CDR3 is CASSQVGPLHF. The CDR3 DNA reads as TGTGCCAGCAGTCAAGTGGGGCCCCTCCACTTT.

CDR3 nucleotide sequence: TGTGCCAGCAGCTTACCCGGACTTCGACTAGACGAAAATGAGCAGTTCTTC. Amino acids: CASSLPGLRLDENEQFF. This sequence joins TRBV7-2 and TRBJ2-1; D perhaps matches TRBD2 (6 bases). This CDR3 has 17 residues. Germline assignment: CDR1 SGHTA and CDR2 FQGNSA. V was shortened by 2 bases and J by 7 bases, with 21 bases between the two germline ends.

V gene TRBV14 combines with J gene TRBJ1-2, with no clear D. This CDR3 is 12 amino acids long. Deletions cut 4 bases from V and 6 bases from J, with 9 bases between. From germline, CDR1 is SGHDN and CDR2 FVKESK. Here the CDR3 reads CASSRRSDGYTF. The CDR3 region has the DNA TGTGCCAGCAGCCGGAGATCAGATGGCTACACCTTC.

V is TRBV11-2 and J is TRBJ2-3; D possibly corresponds to TRBD2 (6 bases). With 1 base removed from V and 4 bases from J, the gap between germline ends came to 12 bases. There are 15 residues in the CDR3. The germline gives CDR1 SGHAT, CDR2 FQNNGV. The CDR3 sequence is CASSLGLGRADTQYF. CDR3 in DNA: TGTGCCAGCAGCTTAGGACTAGGTCGAGCAGATACGCAGTATTTT. Combining the CDR3 with reference TRBV11-2 and TRBJ2-3 gives the whole variable domain EAGVAQSPRYKIIEKRQSVAFWCNPISGHATLYWYQQILGQGPKLLIQFQNNGVVDDSQLPKDRFSAERLKGVDSTLKIQPAKLEDSAVYLCASSLGLGRADTQYFGPGTRLTVL.

This rearrangement joins TRBV20-1 to TRBJ2-2, with 13 positions matching TRBD2. CDR3 length equals 15 residues. V dropped 6 bases and J dropped 5; count of bases not matched to a gene: 6. CDR1 DFQATT and CDR2 SNEGSKA come from the germline V gene (reference sequence). The CDR3 protein is CSARLAGGSTGELFF. Written as DNA, the CDR3 is TGCAGTGCGAGACTAGCGGGAGGTTCGACCGGGGAGCTGTTTTTT.

This clonotype has at least ten counts. The chain links TRBV20-1 to TRBJ1-2; no clear D gene. Trimming cost V 6 bases and J 3 bases, with 23 bases left between them. The CDR3 covers 16 residues. CDR1 and CDR2 from the germline V gene are DFQATT and SNEGSKA (reference sequence). CDR3 sequence: CSARSIRVPTDYGYTF. The CDR3 nucleotides are TGCAGTGCACGCTCCATTAGGGTCCCCACGGACTATGGCTACACCTTC.